This passage covers 24 T cell receptor beta chains from one sample sequenced in a study of human T cells and chemical hapten exposure. TCRdb re-analysed the RACE reads in MiXCR, keeping a single row per CDR3 protein. This table has around 57,000 distinct CDR3 sequences, around 10% appearing once. Time point described: patch test 1, 2 weeks after DPC sensitization. The treatment: therapeutic diphenylcyclopropenone sensitization with weekly scalp DPC. Unfractionated whole blood was the source from which total RNA was extracted. The sequenced sample was whole blood, obtained in connection with sensitization to the hapten diphenylcyclopropenone (DPC). The receptors come from a woman between 40 and 55 years old with alopecia areata. Some clones in this sample may be carry-over from other donors' samples.

This clonotype was detected many times. The chain's CDR3 is CSAISGGLPTSGDFF. CDR3 nucleotides: TGCAGTGCTATTAGTGGTGGGCTACCGACTAGCGGGGATTTCTTC. The rearrangement uses TRBV20-1 and TRBJ2-1; TRBD2 aligns across 11 bases. This CDR3 comprises 15 residues. With 4 bases clipped from V and 16 bases from J, the junction kept 18 bases outside the gene matches. Germline lookup yields CDR1 DFQATT and CDR2 SNEGSKA (reference sequence).

V gene TRBV20-1 combines with J gene TRBJ2-3; either TRBD1 or TRBD2 may supply D (6 bases each). Per the germline V gene, CDR1 is DFQATT and CDR2 is SNEGSKA (reference sequence). The CDR3 length is 14 residues. Trimming took 7 bases from V and 2 from J, leaving 16 bases between them. CDR3: CSVGEGGTTDTQYF. The CDR3, as DNA: TGCAGTGTTGGCGAGGGGGGCACCACAGATACGCAGTATTTT.

This clonotype was counted only a few times. V and J are TRBV28 and TRBJ2-5, with unresolved D. Trimming removed 3 bases from V and 1 base from J, with 9 bases in between. The CDR3 extends over 14 amino acids. The germline CDR1 and CDR2 sequences are MDHEN and SYDVKM. CDR3 nucleotide sequence: TGTGCCAGCAGTTTGACTTCTATCCAAGAGACCCAGTACTTC. This translates into CASSLTSIQETQYF.

This clonotype has at least ten counts. The chain recombines TRBV7-2 with TRBJ1-3; the D is unclear. The CDR3 is 14 amino acids. Germline V gives CDR1 SGHTA, CDR2 FQGNSA. The V and J ends lost 5 bases and 0 bases respectively, with 8 bases between them. The CDR3 DNA reads TGTGCCAGCAGCAGCAGGAGCTCTGGAAACACCATATATTTT. Translation gives CASSSRSSGNTIYF.

This clonotype occurred many times. The chain links TRBV6-6 to TRBJ2-7; D remains unclear. This CDR3 contains 12 residues. CDR1 is MNHNY and CDR2 is SVGAGI in the germline V gene (reference sequence). V gave up 0 bases and J gave up 5 bases, with 5 bases separating them. CDR3 bases: TGTGCCAGCAGTTACTCGTTGGACGAGCAGTACTTC. It codes for CASSYSLDEQYF.

The J gene is TRBJ1-2, the V gene TRBV10-1, with TRBD1 matching over 8 bases. The germline CDR1 and CDR2 sequences are WNHNN and SYGVQD (reference sequence). CDR3 length: 13 amino acids. V shed 6 bases and J 8 bases; nucleotides not matched to a gene: 8. CDR3 sequence reads: CASSRTGSGGYTF. CDR3 bases: TGCGCCAGCAGCCGGACAGGGAGCGGCGGCTACACCTTC.

This clonotype was seen many times. The rearrangement links TRBV27 to TRBJ2-7; 9 bases agree with TRBD1. Germline CDR1 is MNHEY and CDR2 is SMNVEV (reference sequence). The length of the CDR3 is 14 residues. J was trimmed by 2 bases and V by 2 bases; bases with no gene match: 1. The CDR3 loop reads CASSLGTGPYEQYF. CDR3 DNA sequence: TGTGCCAGCAGTTTAGGGACAGGGCCCTACGAGCAGTACTTC.

The chain uses TRBV27 and TRBJ2-1; TRBD1 matches at 9 bases. CDR3 length: 15 amino acids. Trimming cost V 3 bases and J 10 bases; bases outside gene matches: 10. Germline V CDR1 and CDR2: MNHEY, SMNVEV (reference sequence). DNA for the CDR3: TGTGCCAGCAGTTTGGGGGACAGGGTTAATTCGGAGCAGTTCTTC. Translated: CASSLGDRVNSEQFF.

V is TRBV3-1 and J is TRBJ2-2; tentative D call: TRBD1 (5 bases). The CDR3 length is 16 residues. The germline gives CDR1 LGHDT, CDR2 YNNKEL (reference sequence). V gave up 2 bases and J gave up 4 bases, with 14 bases separating them. In DNA, the CDR3 is TGTGCCAGCAGCCAACCAGACCGGCAGGGCACCGGGGAGCTGTTTTTT. Protein: CASSQPDRQGTGELFF. Combining the CDR3 with reference TRBV3-1 and TRBJ2-2 gives the whole variable domain DTAVSQTPKYLVTQMGNDKSIKCEQNLGHDTMYWYKQDSKKFLKIMFSYNNKELIINETVPNRFSPKSPDKAHLNLHINSLELGDSAVYFCASSQPDRQGTGELFFGEGSRLTVL.

This clonotype was seen at least ten times. This chain connects TRBV7-3 to TRBJ1-4; D ambiguous. The V end lost 7 bases, the J end lost 5 bases, and 11 bases lay between the germline ends. CDR3 length: 13 residues. Per the germline V gene, CDR1 is SGHTA and CDR2 is FQGTGA. For the CDR3, the DNA is TGTGCCAGCAAGCGACTTGGGAATGAAAAACTGTTTTTT. Translating it yields CASKRLGNEKLFF.

This clonotype was seen repeatedly, ten times or more. The CDR3 coding sequence is TGTGCCAGCAGTTCTCCGGGGACCTCCTACGAGCAGTACTTC. Translating gives CASSSPGTSYEQYF. V is TRBV27 and J is TRBJ2-7, with D possibly being TRBD1 or TRBD2 (5 bases each). The CDR3 consists of 14 residues. Germline CDR1 is MNHEY and CDR2 is SMNVEV (reference sequence). Trimming removed 4 bases from V and 0 bases from J, with 10 bases in between.

This clonotype was detected many times. The rearrangement uses TRBV12-3 or TRBV12-4 and TRBJ1-4; maybe TRBD1 (6 bases). There are 12 residues in the CDR3. Between the trimmed V and J ends, which lost 9 bases and 4 bases, there was a span of 9 bases. The CDR3 region is CASEGDNEKLFF. In nucleotides, the CDR3 is TGTGCCAGTGAGGGGGATAATGAAAAACTGTTTTTT.

In its sample, this clonotype was seen a few times. The chain uses TRBV3-1 and TRBJ2-2; D ambiguous. V was cut by 0 bases and J by 8 bases, with 10 bases left in between. Germline assignment: CDR1 LGHDT and CDR2 YNNKEL (reference sequence). The length of the CDR3 is 14 residues. The CDR3 protein is CASSQEGSTGELFF. CDR3 DNA sequence: TGTGCCAGCAGCCAAGAAGGCAGCACAGGGGAGCTGTTTTTT.

This clonotype was picked up many times. This chain uses TRBV6-2 or TRBV6-3 with TRBJ2-7; the D call may be TRBD1 or TRBD2 (6 bases each). The CDR3 has 17 amino acids. The germline CDR1 and CDR2 sequences are MNHEY and SVGEGT. Deletions cut 0 bases from V and 2 bases from J, with 17 bases between. For the CDR3, the DNA is TGTGCCAGCAGTTACTCTGGGCCCCGGAGGGGGACCTACGAGCAGTACTTC. Translated: CASSYSGPRRGTYEQYF.

This clonotype has a count of ten or more. The chain joins TRBV7-2 to TRBJ2-5, with D uncertain. V was shortened by 3 bases and J by 2 bases, with 10 bases between the two germline ends. This CDR3 region has 14 residues. CDR1 is SGHTA and CDR2 is FQGNSA in the germline V gene. This CDR3 is CASSLASPQETQYF. The DNA of the CDR3 is TGTGCCAGCAGCTTGGCCTCCCCGCAAGAGACCCAGTACTTC.

In its sample, this clonotype was seen a few times. The chain couples TRBV28 to TRBJ1-1, with D unclear. V lost 4 bases to trimming and J lost 3 bases, with 6 bases between them. The CDR3 covers 12 residues. The germline V gene encodes CDR1 MDHEN and CDR2 SYDVKM. CDR3 bases: TGTGCCAGCAGTTCCTGGGACACTGAAGCTTTCTTT. This sequence encodes CASSSWDTEAFF.

This clonotype was seen a few times. This rearrangement joins TRBV7-9 to TRBJ2-1; maybe TRBD2 (5 bases). Trimming removed 5 bases at V and 0 bases at J, with 8 bases between. Germline values: CDR1 SEHNR, CDR2 FQNEAQ (reference sequence). The CDR3 is 14 amino acids. CDR3 region: CASSAGGSYNEQFF. The DNA of the CDR3 is TGTGCCAGCAGCGCAGGAGGCTCCTACAATGAGCAGTTCTTC.

In this sample, this clonotype turned up many times. This sequence joins TRBV13 and TRBJ2-1, with 13 bases lining up with TRBD2. Germline V gene sequence: CDR1 PRHDT, CDR2 FYEKMQ (reference sequence). The CDR3 contains 15 residues. V shed 4 bases and J 7 bases; nucleotides not matched to a gene: 4. The CDR3 reads CASSSGLAGVNEQFF. DNA of the CDR3: TGTGCCAGCAGCTCAGGACTAGCGGGGGTGAATGAGCAGTTCTTC.

This clonotype was counted at least ten times. The chain has TRBV3-1 and TRBJ1-2; D gene uncertain. This CDR3 is built from 16 residues. Germline assignment: CDR1 LGHDT and CDR2 YNNKEL (reference sequence). Trimming removed 4 bases from V and 8 bases from J, with 23 bases in between. CDR3 sequence (DNA): TGTGCCAGCAGCCCCCCACGGGGTTCGGGTGTTGCAGGCTACACCTTC. Amino acids: CASSPPRGSGVAGYTF.

At least ten counts were recorded for this clonotype. This chain uses TRBV3-1 with TRBJ2-3; 10 bases align to TRBD2. The junction had 8 bases not matched to a gene; V was cut back by 6 bases and J by 5 bases. CDR3 length: 15 residues. CDR1 is LGHDT and CDR2 is YNNKEL in the germline V gene (reference sequence). The CDR3 region is CASSSSGGILDTQYF. As DNA, the CDR3 is TGTGCCAGCAGTTCTAGCGGGGGCATACTAGATACGCAGTATTTT.

The sample holds a few counts of this clonotype. This chain connects TRBV18 to TRBJ1-1; D uncertain. This CDR3 is 14 amino acids long. The germline gives CDR1 KGHSH, CDR2 LQKENI. V gave up 3 bases and J gave up 4 bases, with 12 bases separating them. The CDR3 nucleotides are TGTGCCAGCTCACCGCTTGGCAGTGGCACTGAAGCTTTCTTT. Encoded protein: CASSPLGSGTEAFF.

This clonotype was seen repeatedly, ten times or more. This chain uses TRBV11-2 with TRBJ2-1; D is undetermined. This CDR3 spans 14 amino acids. V lost 0 bases and J 13 bases, leaving 16 bases between the germline ends. CDR1 and CDR2 from the germline V gene are SGHAT and FQNNGV. The CDR3 DNA is TGTGCCAGCAGCTTAGACACGTCTATCCGGAGTCAGTTCTTC. Residues: CASSLDTSIRSQFF.

In its sample, this clonotype was seen many times. CDR3 in amino acids: CASSEGLAGGPGSYNEQFF. CDR3 sequence (DNA): TGTGCCAGCAGTGAGGGACTAGCGGGAGGGCCCGGCTCCTACAATGAGCAGTTCTTC. This chain uses TRBV25-1 with TRBJ2-1, with 16 nucleotides matching TRBD2. Germline CDR1 is MGHDK and CDR2 is SYGVNS. The CDR3 covers 19 residues. The V gene end was trimmed by 3 bases and the J gene end by 0 bases; junction bases not matched to a gene: 5.

This clonotype was found many times. The chain has TRBV10-3 and TRBJ2-3; TRBD2 matches at 7 bases. In germline, CDR1 is ENHRY, CDR2 SYGVKD. The CDR3 totals 14 residues. J was trimmed by 2 bases and V by 10 bases; bases with no gene match: 9. CDR3 nucleotide sequence: TGTGCCACGGGAGACCGGGACTACACAGATACGCAGTATTTT. The encoded protein is CATGDRDYTDTQYF.